One and the same sample provided the 27 T cell receptor beta chains below, sequenced in a study of blood T cell repertoires in COVID-19. Libraries were prepared by immunoSEQ multiplex PCR; TCRdb keeps only in-frame clonotypes and omits some of them. The table has under 150,000 clones, 88% seen once. Input material: peripheral blood. All receptors come from a human donor in a cohort sampled during active COVID-19.

V usage is TRBV7-9 and J usage is TRBJ1-6; D perhaps matches TRBD1 (6 bases). The CDR3 covers 14 residues. V lost 5 bases and J lost 10, with 15 bases in between. Looked up from germline, CDR1 is SEHNR and CDR2 is FQNEAQ (reference sequence). The CDR3 nucleotides are TGTGCCAGCAGCCCTAACAGGGTGGACTCACCCCTCCACTTT. It translates to CASSPNRVDSPLHF. The variable domain in full, with the rest retrieved from reference TRBV7-9 and TRBJ1-6, is DTGVSQNPRHKITKRGQNVTFRCDPISEHNRLYWYRQTLGQGPEFLTYFQNEAQLEKSRLLSDRFSAERPKGSFSTLEIQRTEQGDSAMYLCASSPNRVDSPLHFGNGTRLTVT.

This sequence joins TRBV5-6 and TRBJ2-4; 7 bases fit TRBD2. J gave up 1 base and V 2 bases, and 9 bases lay outside the gene matches. The CDR3 runs to 17 residues. CDR1 and CDR2 (germline): SGHDT, YYEEEE. The CDR3 region has the DNA TGTGCCAGCAGCTTTTGGGGGGGAGCCGGGGCCAAAAACATTCAGTACTTC. Translated, it gives CASSFWGGAGAKNIQYF.

This clone appeared a single time. This chain connects TRBV2 to TRBJ2-7; D is unclear. The CDR3 has 12 amino acids. Trimming cost V 10 bases and J 2 bases, with 12 bases left between them. The germline V gene has CDR1 SNHLY and CDR2 FYNNEI. CDR3 in amino acids: CATQEITYEQYF. The CDR3 coding sequence is TGTGCCACCCAAGAGATAACCTACGAGCAGTACTTC.

This chain uses TRBV7-3 with TRBJ1-2, with D tentatively TRBD1 (6 bases). Between the trimmed V and J ends, which lost 1 base and 8 bases, there was a span of 23 bases. CDR1 is SGHTA and CDR2 is FQGTGA in the germline V gene. CDR3 length: 17 amino acids. CDR3 DNA: TGTGCCAGCAGCTTAAACCCTATTACAGGGCGCCGCGGAGGCTACACCTTC. Encoded protein: CASSLNPITGRRGGYTF.

On this clone: Sequence at one end of the junction differs from germline and may be a read error. Other DNA sequences in this sample translate to the same CDR3. This chain uses TRBV7-2 with TRBJ1-4; a weak D match, TRBD1 (5 bases). The germline CDR1 and CDR2 sequences are SGHTA and FQGNSA. The CDR3 totals 15 residues. The CDR3 sequence is CASSLDGRVNEKLFF. The CDR3 DNA follows: TGTGCCAGTAGCTTAGACGGCAGGGTTAATGAAAAACTGTTTTTT.

For this clone: This CDR3 is also generated by other DNA sequences in the sample. V is TRBV5-1 and J is TRBJ2-1, with 12 nucleotides matching TRBD2. Germline loops: CDR1 SGHRS, CDR2 YFSETQ. The CDR3 has 16 amino acids. V lost 4 bases and J lost 2; bases outside the gene matches: 4. In nucleotides, the CDR3 is TGCGCCAGCAGCCCCGGACTAGCGGGAACCTACAATGAGCAGTTCTTC. This translates into CASSPGLAGTYNEQFF.

The chain recombines TRBV6-5 with TRBJ2-5; D not resolved. Trimming removed 2 bases from V and 2 bases from J, with 12 bases in between. From germline, CDR1 is MNHEY and CDR2 SVGAGI. The CDR3 has 15 amino acids. CDR3 loop: CASSYGARLQETQYF. The CDR3 nucleotides are TGTGCCAGCAGTTACGGAGCCAGACTTCAAGAGACCCAGTACTTC.

The rearrangement uses TRBV6-2 or TRBV6-3 and TRBJ2-4; D perhaps matches TRBD1 (6 bases). CDR1 and CDR2 from the germline V gene are MNHEY and SVGEGT. This CDR3 is 13 amino acids long. V lost 2 bases and J 9 bases, leaving 11 bases between the germline ends. CDR3 sequence: CASSYTGLSIQYF. Written as DNA, the CDR3 is TGTGCCAGCAGTTACACAGGGTTGAGCATTCAGTACTTC.

The rearrangement uses TRBV5-6 and TRBJ2-5, with TRBD1 matching 11 bases. There are 15 residues in the CDR3. V was clipped by 4 bases and J by 5 bases; unmatched bases: 7. Germline lookup yields CDR1 SGHDT and CDR2 YYEEEE. Here the CDR3 DNA reads TGTGCCAGCAGCCGGACAGGGGGCATTCCGGAGACCCAGTACTTC. Translated, it gives CASSRTGGIPETQYF.

The chain couples TRBV19 to TRBJ2-7; TRBD1 is a possible D gene (6 bases). CDR3 length equals 16 residues. Germline CDR1 LNHDA, CDR2 SQIVND (reference sequence). The V end lost 3 bases, the J end lost 1 base, and 16 bases lay between the germline ends. The CDR3, as DNA: TGTGCCAGTAGTATTGAGGGGGACGTACTTTCCTACGAGCAGTACTTC. This translates into CASSIEGDVLSYEQYF.

V and J are TRBV11-2 and TRBJ2-7, with a weak D call TRBD2 (6 bases). The CDR3 is 13 residues long. The V and J ends lost 5 bases and 9 bases respectively, with 17 bases between them. CDR1 is SGHAT, CDR2 FQNNGV, per germline. CDR3 sequence reads: CASSARLEGRQYF. The CDR3 coding sequence is TGTGCCAGCAGCGCGCGATTGGAGGGTCGGCAGTACTTC. Filled out from reference TRBV11-2 and TRBJ2-7, the complete variable domain reads EAGVAQSPRYKIIEKRQSVAFWCNPISGHATLYWYQQILGQGPKLLIQFQNNGVVDDSQLPKDRFSAERLKGVDSTLKIQPAKLEDSAVYLCASSARLEGRQYFGPGTRLTVT.

The chain recombines TRBV5-1 with TRBJ1-1, with 9 nucleotides matching TRBD1. With V trimmed by 3 bases and J by 4 bases, 7 bases remained unmatched. The CDR3 is made up of 15 amino acids. CDR1 SGHRS and CDR2 YFSETQ come from the germline V gene. CDR3 DNA sequence: TGCGCCAGCAGCTGGGGACAGGGAAGGGGCACTGAAGCTTTCTTT. This gives the protein CASSWGQGRGTEAFF.

The gene calls are TRBV6-5 and TRBJ2-7, with 7 nucleotides matching TRBD1. J lost 6 bases, V lost 6 bases, and 8 bases had no gene match. CDR3 size: 13 residues. Germline V gives CDR1 MNHEY, CDR2 SVGAGI. CDR3 DNA sequence: TGTGCCAGCAGACGGAACAGGGGTGGCGAGCAGTACTTC. This codes for CASRRNRGGEQYF.

The rearrangement joins TRBV30 to TRBJ2-3; TRBD2 matches at 11 bases. The CDR3 sequence is 15 residues long. J gave up 5 bases and V 0 bases, and 4 bases lay outside the gene matches. CDR1 GTSNPN and CDR2 SVGIG come from the germline V gene (reference sequence). CDR3 residues: CAWSVGSGGVDTQYF. The DNA for the CDR3 is TGTGCCTGGAGTGTAGGTAGCGGGGGGGTAGATACGCAGTATTTT.

As concerns this clone: One junction end disagrees with the germline gene, perhaps due to a read error. The gene calls are TRBV28 and TRBJ2-7, with 7 bases identical to TRBD1. Germline loops: CDR1 MDHEN, CDR2 SYDVKM. CDR3 length: 10 residues. CDR3 in amino acids: CASILVTGFF. In DNA form, the CDR3 reads TGTGCCAGCATTCTAGTGACAGGGTTCTTC.

J is TRBJ1-6 and V is TRBV7-9, with D tentatively TRBD1 (5 bases). The germline V and J ends were trimmed by 1 base and 8 bases, with 18 bases remaining between them. Germline V gives CDR1 SEHNR, CDR2 FQNEAQ (reference sequence). The length of the CDR3 is 17 residues. The CDR3 DNA follows: TGTGCCAGCAGCTTAGAATCCAGGGTCCTAGGTGATTCACCCCTCCACTTT. It specifies CASSLESRVLGDSPLHF.

The chain recombines TRBV2 with TRBJ1-6, with 7 bases lining up with TRBD1. CDR1 and CDR2 from the germline V gene are SNHLY and FYNNEI. V trimming: 4 bases; J trimming: 4 bases; junction bases outside the gene matches: 7. This CDR3 contains 16 residues. CDR3 protein: CASSGGQDRYNSPLHF. CDR3 nucleotide sequence: TGTGCCAGCAGTGGAGGACAGGACAGATATAATTCACCCCTCCACTTT.

This clone came up once. At one end, the junction sequence differs from germline, possibly due to a read error. V is TRBV10-3 and J is TRBJ2-3; D ambiguous. Germline CDR1 and CDR2: ENHRY and SYGVKD. The CDR3 runs 15 residues. The CDR3 coding sequence is TGTGCCATCAGTACAGCCACTCGCCGCACGGATACGCAGTATTTT. This gives the protein CAISTATRRTDTQYF.

J is TRBJ1-4 and V is TRBV24-1, with TRBD1 matching 8 bases. Germline CDR1 is KGHDR and CDR2 is SFDVKD. V lost 0 bases to trimming and J lost 7 bases; unmatched junction nucleotides: 12. The CDR3 loop spans 18 amino acids. The CDR3: CATSDLQISGQGCEKLFF. DNA of the CDR3: TGTGCCACCAGTGATTTGCAAATCTCCGGACAGGGTTGTGAAAAACTGTTTTTT.

This chain joins TRBV6-6 and TRBJ2-7; 8 bases line up with TRBD1. CDR3 length: 15 amino acids. Trimming cost V 4 bases and J 2 bases; bases outside gene matches: 7. CDR1 MNHNY and CDR2 SVGAGI come from the germline V gene (reference sequence). In nucleotides, the CDR3 is TGTGCCAGCAGTTCCTCGGACAGGGCGACCTACGAGCAGTACTTC. Protein sequence: CASSSSDRATYEQYF.

This clone was counted once. Different DNA sequences within this sample yield the same CDR3. V and J are TRBV18 and TRBJ2-7; 11 bases match TRBD1. The CDR3 loop spans 15 amino acids. CDR1 and CDR2 (germline): KGHSH, LQKENI. Unmatched junction bases numbered 3, after V lost 3 bases and J lost 2 bases. Here the CDR3 DNA reads TGTGCCAGCTCACCTCGGGACAGGGGGACCTACGAGCAGTACTTC. Protein product: CASSPRDRGTYEQYF. The whole variable domain, remainder taken from reference TRBV18 and TRBJ2-7, is NAGVMQNPRHLVRRRGQEARLRCSPMKGHSHVYWYRQLPEEGLKFMVYLQKENIIDESGMPKERFSAEFPKEGPSILRIQQVVRGDSAAYFCASSPRDRGTYEQYFGPGTRLTVT.

V and J are TRBV28 and TRBJ2-5, with TRBD1 identical over 9 bases. Germline CDR1 reads MDHEN; CDR2 reads SYDVKM. CDR3 length equals 14 residues. V was clipped by 7 bases and J by 3 bases; unmatched bases: 6. CDR3 DNA: TGTGCCAGCACCGGGACAGGGAAGGAAGAGACCCAGTACTTC. Its protein product is CASTGTGKEETQYF. Combining the CDR3 with reference TRBV28 and TRBJ2-5 gives the whole variable domain DVKVTQSSRYLVKRTGEKVFLECVQDMDHENMFWYRQDPGLGLRLIYFSYDVKMKEKGDIPEGYSVSREKKERFSLILESASTNQTSMYLCASTGTGKEETQYFGPGTRLLVL.

The chain has TRBV27 and TRBJ2-1; D perhaps matches TRBD1 (6 bases). The germline V gene encodes CDR1 MNHEY and CDR2 SMNVEV (reference sequence). CDR3 size: 13 residues. Trimming stripped 6 bases from V and 5 bases from J, with 11 bases between. This chain's CDR3 is CASSPRGHNEQFF. CDR3 bases: TGTGCCAGCAGCCCCAGGGGCCACAATGAGCAGTTCTTC.

The count of this clone is one. V gene TRBV4-2 combines with J gene TRBJ1-1; weak D call: TRBD1 (5 bases). This CDR3 has 18 residues. Germline assignment: CDR1 LGHNA and CDR2 YNFKEQ. V was cut by 0 bases and J by 4 bases, with 21 bases left in between. The DNA for the CDR3 is TGTGCCAGCAGCCAAGATTGGGGGGACGGGTTCCGGGGCACTGAAGCTTTCTTT. Its translation is CASSQDWGDGFRGTEAFF.

The V and J genes are TRBV5-1 and TRBJ1-1, with D unclear. Germline-derived CDR1 and CDR2 are SGHRS and YFSETQ. The CDR3 covers 16 residues. Deletions cut 0 bases from V and 0 bases from J, with 12 bases between. CDR3 protein: CASSLDNTVLNTEAFF. The CDR3 DNA reads as TGCGCCAGCAGCTTGGATAATACAGTTCTGAACACTGAAGCTTTCTTT. The entire variable domain, with the rest obtained from reference TRBV5-1 and TRBJ1-1, is as follows: KAGVTQTPRYLIKTRGQQVTLSCSPISGHRSVSWYQQTPGQGLQFLFEYFSETQRNKGNFPGRFSGRQFSNSRSEMNVSTLELGDSALYLCASSLDNTVLNTEAFFGQGTRLTVV.

This rearrangement joins TRBV7-2 to TRBJ2-1; 7 nucleotides agree with TRBD1. The CDR3 covers 14 residues. Germline V gene data show CDR1 as SGHTA and CDR2 as FQGNSA. With 8 bases clipped from V and 2 bases from J, the junction kept 6 bases outside the gene matches. The CDR3, as DNA: TGTGCCAGCTGTCGAGGGGGCGCCTACAATGAGCAGTTCTTC. Translating it yields CASCRGGAYNEQFF.

This clone was counted a single time. The genes are TRBV12-3 or TRBV12-4 and TRBJ2-7; 11 bases are a match to TRBD1. This CDR3 has 13 amino acids. Germline trimming cut 6 bases from V and 3 bases from J; bases unmatched to any gene: 1. CDR3 loop: CASSGTGGYEQYF. CDR3 DNA sequence: TGTGCCAGCAGCGGGACAGGGGGCTACGAGCAGTACTTC.